What follows describes a single T cell receptor (beta chain). The sample belongs to a study of blood T cell repertoires in COVID-19. Study information: Some COVID-19 samples were acute and others convalescent; all came from the United States, Italy and Spain.

The protocol was immunoSEQ multiplex PCR, while the TCRdb copy is restricted to in-frame clones and leaves out a portion. The data contain roughly 40,000 clones, 70% to 90% of them singletons. There are 17 residues in the CDR3. CDR1 SGHNT and CDR2 YENEEA come from the germline V gene. The V segment lost 2 bases and the J segment 5 bases; nucleotides outside the gene matches: 8. Sequencing input: peripheral blood. This clonotype was obtained from a man between 45 and 60 years old in a cohort sampled during active COVID-19. The chain has TRBV11-3 and TRBJ1-6, with 8 nucleotides matching TRBD1. This chain's CDR3 is CASSLTQRTGNNSPLHF. DNA for the CDR3: TGTGCCAGCAGCTTAACTCAGCGGACAGGGAATAATTCACCCCTCCACTTT.